The entry below describes one T cell receptor (beta chain). The sample originates from a study of blood T cell repertoires in COVID-19. Study-wide background: COVID-19 samples collected from the United States, Italy and Spain covered acute and convalescent phases.

Germline V CDR1 and CDR2: MDHEN, SYDVKM. CDR3 length equals 13 residues. The germline V and J ends were trimmed by 3 bases and 1 base, with 6 bases remaining between them. Original processing notes: How many nucleated cells were present was estimated from reference gene primer amplification. Sequencing was performed with immunoSEQ multiplex PCR; in TCRdb, only in-frame clones are kept and a portion is missing. V, J and clone size reflect that table, while D and trimming were determined from the DNA. The sample holds 300,000 or so clones; approximately 90% are singletons and the top ten take 3% to 4%.

The receptor was derived from a middle-aged woman with acute or convalescent COVID-19. Sequencing used peripheral blood. The chain links TRBV28 to TRBJ1-1, with D possibly matching TRBD1 (5 bases). CDR3: CASSFGQNTEAFF. CDR3 coding DNA: TGTGCCAGCAGTTTTGGACAGAACACTGAAGCTTTCTTT. The full variable domain, its missing parts supplied by reference TRBV28 and TRBJ1-1, is DVKVTQSSRYLVKRTGEKVFLECVQDMDHENMFWYRQDPGLGLRLIYFSYDVKMKEKGDIPEGYSVSREKKERFSLILESASTNQTSMYLCASSFGQNTEAFFGQGTRLTVV.